The clone carrying this T cell receptor (beta chain) appeared a few times. Its antigen is undetermined. Per the germline V gene, CDR1 is SGHAT and CDR2 is FQNNGV. V dropped 2 bases and J dropped 4 bases, with 17 bases sitting between them. CDR3 length equals 16 residues. This sample was included in a study of cytomegalovirus exposure and HLA in healthy donors. Study results and caveats: Among TCR beta chains, those listed as cytomegalovirus-associated numbered about 160.

This PCR relied on a set of 60 Vbeta primers and 13 Jbeta primers. This table comes from immunoSEQ multiplex PCR, and its TCRdb copy is limited to in-frame clones, with some not included. Here the sample spans about 110,000 clones, around 64% being singletons. This clonotype was sampled from a woman aged 30 to 39 in good health and CMV-seronegative. Material for sequencing was PBMCs. The V and J genes are TRBV11-2 and TRBJ1-1; no reliable D call. CDR3 DNA: TGTGCCAGCAGCTTACTTGATGGGAGGAGAGTCACTGAAGCTTTCTTT. This translates into CASSLLDGRRVTEAFF. The entire variable domain, with the rest obtained from reference TRBV11-2 and TRBJ1-1, is as follows: EAGVAQSPRYKIIEKRQSVAFWCNPISGHATLYWYQQILGQGPKLLIQFQNNGVVDDSQLPKDRFSAERLKGVDSTLKIQPAKLEDSAVYLCASSLLDGRRVTEAFFGQGTRLTVV.